This T cell receptor beta chain was sequenced during a study of cytomegalovirus exposure and HLA in healthy donors. Findings of the study overall: Analysis was performed later, and it showed HLA-associated TCR beta chains to be more clonally expanded than equally common others. Testing in vitro showed a few CMV-associated chains specific for CMV antigens. Common viral pathogens were later found to be apparently linked to several of the most significant clusters.

Worth noting for this clone: The target antigen is unknown.

The PCR contained 60 Vbeta and 13 Jbeta primers. The method was immunoSEQ multiplex PCR; TCRdb's version includes in-frame clones alone and lacks a portion of them. This table holds under 150,000 clones, 65% found once. The CDR3 runs 18 residues. Losses at the gene ends were 2 bases for V and 2 bases for J; bases not matched to a gene: 8. Germline V gene data show CDR1 as SGHAT and CDR2 as FQDESV (reference sequence). This clonotype originated in a woman aged 35 to 49 in good health and CMV-seropositive. The sample comprised PBMCs. The chain joins TRBV11-1 to TRBJ2-5; TRBD2 aligns across 13 bases. CDR3 nucleotides: TGTGCCAGCAGCTTACAAAAACTAGCGGGAGGGCTACAAGAGACCCAGTACTTC. Protein sequence: CASSLQKLAGGLQETQYF.